These T cell receptor beta chains were read from a single sample in a study of shared clonotypes between healthy human individuals. Libraries were prepared by immunoSEQ multiplex PCR; TCRdb keeps only in-frame clonotypes and omits some of them. This sample has hundreds of thousands of clones, with nearly 95% found just once. Specimen: naive CD8+ T cells sorted from blood. All receptors derive from a man aged 30 to 45 in good health. Each CDR3 is given with its conserved first and last residue. A D gene is named only where the DNA matches it firmly. Not all rows give a size; the values are once, few, many and, for expanded clones, a class.

j_call clone_size v_call d_call cdr3_aa cdr3_nt
TRBJ1-5 - TRBV19 TRBD1 CASSWGAGGYQPQHF TGTGCCAGTAGTTGGGGGGCAGGGGGCTATCAGCCCCAGCATTTT
TRBJ2-7 - TRBV7-2 - CASSEAPSYEQYF TGTGCCAGCAGCGAAGCGCCCTCCTACGAGCAGTACTTC
TRBJ2-1 - TRBV7-2 TRBD2 CASSLALAGGYNEQFF TGTGCCAGCAGCTTAGCGCTTGCGGGAGGATATAATGAGCAGTTCTTC
TRBJ2-5 once TRBV5-6 - CASSLSYGDETQYF TGTGCCAGCAGCTTGTCGTACGGAGACGAGACCCAGTACTTC
TRBJ2-5 - TRBV21-1 - CASSKDIAQVGTGLTQYF TGTGCCAGCAGCAAAGACATTGCTCAAGTCGGGACAGGGTTGACCCAGTACTTC
TRBJ1-2 - TRBV19 - CASSSGANYGYTF TGTGCCAGTAGTTCAGGGGCAAACTATGGCTACACCTTC
TRBJ2-1 - TRBV4-1 - CASSQDSSGYNEQFF TGCGCCAGCAGCCAAGATTCGTCAGGCTACAATGAGCAGTTCTTC
TRBJ2-2 - TRBV30 TRBD1 CAWTTGQATGELFF TGTGCCTGGACCACGGGACAGGCGACCGGGGAGCTGTTTTTT
TRBJ2-7 - TRBV4-1 TRBD2 CASSAREIAGVDEQYF TGCGCCAGCAGCGCACGGGAAATAGCGGGAGTGGACGAGCAGTACTTC
TRBJ2-1 - TRBV28 TRBD2 CASSFATSANNEQFF TGTGCCAGCAGTTTTGCGACTAGCGCCAACAATGAGCAGTTCTTC
TRBJ1-1 - TRBV10-1 - CASSDGGVHTEAFF TGCGCCAGCAGTGATGGGGGGGTTCACACTGAAGCTTTCTTT
TRBJ2-5 - TRBV15 TRBD2 CATSRDKGLAGGPAGRGTQYF TGTGCCACCAGCAGAGATAAGGGGCTAGCGGGAGGGCCGGCGGGAAGAGGGACCCAGTACTTC
TRBJ2-7 - TRBV6-5 TRBD1 CASSFPGTGSSYEQYF TGTGCCAGCAGTTTCCCCGGGACAGGGAGCTCCTACGAGCAGTACTTC
TRBJ2-7 once TRBV27 TRBD2 CASSFGGGTYEQYF TGTGCCAGCAGTTTCGGCGGGGGGACCTACGAGCAGTACTTC
TRBJ1-1 - TRBV27 TRBD1 CASRQGTGRNTEAFF TGTGCCAGCAGGCAAGGGACAGGGCGGAACACTGAAGCTTTCTTT
TRBJ2-7 - TRBV5-4 - CASSEGTDLYEQYF TGTGCCAGCAGCGAGGGGACCGACCTCTACGAGCAGTACTTC
TRBJ1-1 once TRBV6-6 - CASSRIQNPTEAFF TGTGCCAGCAGCCGCATACAGAATCCCACTGAAGCTTTCTTT
TRBJ2-6 - TRBV7-8 - CASSLPEGANVLTF TGTGCCAGCAGCTTGCCTGAAGGGGCCAACGTCCTGACTTTC
TRBJ1-1 - TRBV4-1 - CASSQQPRGTEAFF TGCGCTAGCAGCCAGCAACCCCGGGGGACTGAAGCTTTCTTT
TRBJ2-7 - TRBV9 TRBD2 CASSLAGGPDEQYF TGTGCCAGCAGTCTAGCGGGAGGCCCTGATGAGCAGTACTTC
TRBJ2-1 - TRBV27 - CASSSRTDEQFF TGTGCCAGCAGTTCCCGGACAGATGAGCAGTTCTTC
TRBJ2-2 few TRBV29-1 - CSVRWTGELFF TGCAGCGTTCGGTGGACCGGGGAGCTGTTTTTT
TRBJ2-7 - TRBV29-1 TRBD2 CSVEEGPSGTVSYEQYF TGCAGCGTTGAAGAAGGTCCTAGCGGGACCGTCTCCTACGAGCAGTACTTC
TRBJ2-7 - TRBV7-9 - CASSPPNPYEQYF TGTGCCAGCAGCCCACCGAACCCCTACGAGCAGTACTTC
TRBJ1-2 - TRBV9 - CASSAPTVGGFYGYTF TGTGCCAGCAGCGCTCCCACAGTCGGGGGGTTCTATGGCTACACCTTC
TRBJ2-7 - TRBV10-1 - CASSESTGRVYEQYF TGCGCCAGCAGTGAGTCAACGGGAAGGGTCTACGAGCAGTACTTC
TRBJ2-7 - TRBV7-6 - CASSAHSPPEQYF TGTGCCAGCAGCGCCCATTCGCCTCCCGAGCAGTACTTC
TRBJ2-3 - TRBV10-1 - CASKRESSPDTQYF TGCGCCAGCAAAAGGGAAAGCTCTCCAGATACGCAGTATTTT
TRBJ2-7 once TRBV19 - CASSILSGLDYEQYF TGTGCCAGTAGTATCCTTAGTGGCCTCGACTACGAGCAGTACTTC
TRBJ2-3 once TRBV30 - CACDGRERTQYF TGTGCCTGTGATGGTCGGGAGAGGACGCAGTATTTT
TRBJ2-7 - TRBV19 - CASSMRQDGLYEQYF TGTGCCAGTAGTATGAGACAGGACGGTCTCTACGAGCAGTACTTC
TRBJ2-2 - TRBV28 - CASSTLRDTHTGELFF TGTGCCAGCAGTACGCTCCGGGACACCCACACCGGGGAGCTGTTTTTT
TRBJ2-2 - TRBV19 TRBD1 CASSDRVFDTGELFF TGTGCCAGTAGCGACAGGGTATTTGACACCGGGGAGCTGTTTTTT